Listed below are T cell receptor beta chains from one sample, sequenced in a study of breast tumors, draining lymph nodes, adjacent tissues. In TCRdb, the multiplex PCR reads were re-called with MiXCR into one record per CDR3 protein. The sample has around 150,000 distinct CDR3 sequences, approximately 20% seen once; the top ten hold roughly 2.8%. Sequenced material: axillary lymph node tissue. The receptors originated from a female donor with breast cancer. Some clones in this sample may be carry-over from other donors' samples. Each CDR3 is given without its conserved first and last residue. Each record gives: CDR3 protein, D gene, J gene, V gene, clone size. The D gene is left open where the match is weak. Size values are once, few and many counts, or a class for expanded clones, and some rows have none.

CDR3 protein: SVENPSGTSKSSYNEQF
D gene: TRBD2
J gene: TRBJ2-1
V gene: TRBV20-1
clone size: many

CDR3 protein: ASSVEDRGETQY
D gene: TRBD1
J gene: TRBJ2-5
V gene: TRBV9
clone size: many

CDR3 protein: ASSASLGLAGITDTQY
D gene: TRBD2
J gene: TRBJ2-3
V gene: TRBV7-9
clone size: many

CDR3 protein: ASNPRGSGANVLT
D gene: NA
J gene: TRBJ2-6
V gene: TRBV19
clone size: NA

CDR3 protein: ATSGLAGSYNEQF
D gene: TRBD2
J gene: TRBJ2-1
V gene: TRBV24-1
clone size: many

CDR3 protein: ASSGGTSGSNEQF
D gene: TRBD2
J gene: TRBJ2-1
V gene: TRBV9
clone size: many

CDR3 protein: ASSGADPGNTIY
D gene: NA
J gene: TRBJ1-3
V gene: TRBV7-6
clone size: many

CDR3 protein: ASSVGVAGVHEQY
D gene: TRBD2
J gene: TRBJ2-7
V gene: TRBV9
clone size: many

CDR3 protein: ASRGFNANEKLF
D gene: NA
J gene: TRBJ1-4
V gene: TRBV28
clone size: few

CDR3 protein: ASAQFSNQPQH
D gene: NA
J gene: TRBJ1-5
V gene: TRBV19
clone size: NA

CDR3 protein: SARVQGAADTQY
D gene: TRBD1
J gene: TRBJ2-3
V gene: TRBV20-1
clone size: many

CDR3 protein: ASRDSKGTQY
D gene: NA
J gene: TRBJ2-5
V gene: TRBV12-3/TRBV12-4
clone size: many

CDR3 protein: ASSKGAYEQY
D gene: TRBD1
J gene: TRBJ2-7
V gene: TRBV28
clone size: many

CDR3 protein: ASSLRRPGGSTDTQY
D gene: TRBD1
J gene: TRBJ2-3
V gene: TRBV13
clone size: many

CDR3 protein: ASSLNSQETQY
D gene: NA
J gene: TRBJ2-5
V gene: TRBV5-1
clone size: many

CDR3 protein: ASSIVWSTDTQY
D gene: NA
J gene: TRBJ2-3
V gene: TRBV19
clone size: NA

CDR3 protein: ASSQGLNTNTGELF
D gene: NA
J gene: TRBJ2-2
V gene: TRBV4-3
clone size: many

CDR3 protein: ASSYSRGRTEETQY
D gene: NA
J gene: TRBJ2-5
V gene: TRBV6-2/TRBV6-3
clone size: many

CDR3 protein: ASSGTGAQETQY
D gene: TRBD1
J gene: TRBJ2-5
V gene: TRBV2
clone size: many

CDR3 protein: ASSLYPTGANLYEQY
D gene: TRBD1
J gene: TRBJ2-7
V gene: TRBV28
clone size: few

CDR3 protein: ASSYSPASMGQPQH
D gene: NA
J gene: TRBJ1-5
V gene: TRBV6-2/TRBV6-3
clone size: NA

CDR3 protein: SVEVRRDTQY
D gene: NA
J gene: TRBJ2-3
V gene: TRBV29-1
clone size: many

CDR3 protein: SALRQETQY
D gene: NA
J gene: TRBJ2-5
V gene: TRBV20-1
clone size: many

CDR3 protein: ASSQETGKADTQY
D gene: TRBD1
J gene: TRBJ2-3
V gene: TRBV14
clone size: many

CDR3 protein: ASSLRIAGGDGDSYEQY
D gene: TRBD2
J gene: TRBJ2-7
V gene: TRBV7-2
clone size: many

CDR3 protein: ASRDRDQPQH
D gene: NA
J gene: TRBJ1-5
V gene: TRBV2
clone size: many

CDR3 protein: ASSPGQDLYNEQF
D gene: TRBD1
J gene: TRBJ2-1
V gene: TRBV12-3/TRBV12-4
clone size: many

CDR3 protein: SATGYRTSYEQY
D gene: NA
J gene: TRBJ2-7
V gene: TRBV20-1
clone size: many

CDR3 protein: ASSWDHSTDTQY
D gene: NA
J gene: TRBJ2-3
V gene: TRBV5-8
clone size: many

CDR3 protein: ASGLTSGANVLT
D gene: NA
J gene: TRBJ2-6
V gene: TRBV19
clone size: NA

CDR3 protein: ASSRTGDNYGYT
D gene: TRBD1
J gene: TRBJ1-2
V gene: TRBV10-1
clone size: many

CDR3 protein: ASSQEVAQFSGNTIY
D gene: NA
J gene: TRBJ1-3
V gene: TRBV4-2
clone size: many

CDR3 protein: ASSPRLGMGDSPLH
D gene: NA
J gene: TRBJ1-6
V gene: TRBV7-8
clone size: many

CDR3 protein: ASSEYLAQGRETQY
D gene: NA
J gene: TRBJ2-5
V gene: TRBV25-1
clone size: few

CDR3 protein: ASSRDRGQPQH
D gene: TRBD1
J gene: TRBJ1-5
V gene: TRBV7-2
clone size: NA

CDR3 protein: ASSFYQSSYEQY
D gene: NA
J gene: TRBJ2-7
V gene: TRBV27
clone size: few

CDR3 protein: SARGPGQESYGQY
D gene: TRBD1
J gene: TRBJ2-7
V gene: TRBV20-1
clone size: NA

CDR3 protein: ASRPSGGGELF
D gene: TRBD1
J gene: TRBJ2-2
V gene: TRBV6-2/TRBV6-3
clone size: many

CDR3 protein: ASSPQGADTQY
D gene: NA
J gene: TRBJ2-3
V gene: TRBV7-2
clone size: many

CDR3 protein: ASSLMRAKNIQY
D gene: NA
J gene: TRBJ2-4
V gene: TRBV28
clone size: NA

CDR3 protein: ASSSVQDEQF
D gene: NA
J gene: TRBJ2-1
V gene: TRBV18
clone size: many

CDR3 protein: ASSRQGAVGETQY
D gene: TRBD1
J gene: TRBJ2-5
V gene: TRBV2
clone size: many

CDR3 protein: ASSLGLAGGSTDTQY
D gene: TRBD2
J gene: TRBJ2-3
V gene: TRBV7-9
clone size: many

CDR3 protein: ASTGGQGGANVLT
D gene: TRBD1
J gene: TRBJ2-6
V gene: TRBV28
clone size: few

CDR3 protein: AIRDGTSGRENEQF
D gene: TRBD2
J gene: TRBJ2-1
V gene: TRBV10-3
clone size: many

CDR3 protein: ASSLWGLGSNEKLF
D gene: NA
J gene: TRBJ1-4
V gene: TRBV5-1
clone size: many

CDR3 protein: SVEPSGSTEAF
D gene: NA
J gene: TRBJ1-1
V gene: TRBV29-1
clone size: NA

CDR3 protein: ASSQGLAVETQY
D gene: TRBD2
J gene: TRBJ2-5
V gene: TRBV7-2
clone size: many

CDR3 protein: ASSLWAGELETQY
D gene: NA
J gene: TRBJ2-5
V gene: TRBV11-3
clone size: many

CDR3 protein: ASSPTGPGELF
D gene: NA
J gene: TRBJ2-2
V gene: TRBV18
clone size: many

CDR3 protein: ASCALPKTSGRVYEQF
D gene: TRBD2
J gene: TRBJ2-1
V gene: TRBV13
clone size: many

CDR3 protein: ASSPSGTLPIYEQY
D gene: TRBD2
J gene: TRBJ2-7
V gene: TRBV27
clone size: many

CDR3 protein: ATSDRSGRSTDTQY
D gene: TRBD2
J gene: TRBJ2-3
V gene: TRBV24-1
clone size: many

CDR3 protein: ASSLMGSNTGELF
D gene: NA
J gene: TRBJ2-2
V gene: TRBV5-4
clone size: many

CDR3 protein: ASSTTSGRGTDTQY
D gene: TRBD2
J gene: TRBJ2-3
V gene: TRBV7-9
clone size: many